This TCR beta chain comes out of a study of regulatory dendritic cells for organ transplantation. At the level of the study: Regulatory dendritic cells were monocyte-derived, receiving vitamin D3 on days 0 and 4 and IL-10 on day 4. General study results and limits: Of resting T cell subsets, memory CD8+ had the most alloreactive clonotypes. Mature dendritic cells appeared to drive more memory CD8+ clonal expansion than regulatory ones. Naive T cells showed high diversity, memory cells less, memory CD8+ least.

Allogeneic regulatory or mature dendritic cells were co-cultured for roughly five days with CFSE-labeled sorted T cells at 1:10. The protocol was immunoSEQ multiplex PCR, while the TCRdb copy is restricted to in-frame clones and leaves out a portion. The sample holds under 15,000 clones, more than 75% seen once. Germline assignment: CDR1 MGHRA and CDR2 YSYEKL. The V end was cut by 1 base, the J end by 0 bases, with 9 bases between. This CDR3 region has 16 residues. About this clone itself: As yet, its antigen is unknown.

The J gene is TRBJ2-2, the V gene TRBV4-1, with D perhaps matching TRBD2 (5 bases). This clonotype was obtained from a human donor in good health. The specimen was naive CD8+ T cells from blood cultured with regulatory dendritic cells. Subset: CD45RA+ naive T cells. The CDR3 bases are TGCGCCAGCAGCCAAGGCCGGGGAGCGAACACCGGGGAGCTGTTTTTT. The encoded protein is CASSQGRGANTGELFF.